The clone carrying this T cell receptor beta chain was seen only a few times. Its antigen is still unknown. The data were obtained in a study of T cells after posttransplantation cyclophosphamide. V dropped 5 bases and J dropped 4; count of bases not matched to a gene: 9. Germline V gives CDR1 MNHEY, CDR2 SMNVEV (reference sequence). CDR3 length equals 16 residues. This related bone marrow graft donor gave peripheral blood on the day of marrow donation. Study-wide results and limits: Donor CD8+ memory clones often dominated recipient blood repertoires at later times. Recipient CMV seropositivity and CMV reactivation strongly tracked TRB clonality. Tissue-infiltrating T cells from skin or gut overlapped little with blood T cells.

Profiled with immunoSEQ multiplex PCR; TCRdb holds only in-frame clones, not every one. The sample is made up of 35,000 to 40,000 clones, none counted only once. The chain recombines TRBV27 with TRBJ1-5, with 9 bases aligning to TRBD1. The TCR sequence derives from a man aged 30 to 39 in good health and a related stem cell transplant donor. The sample comprised PBMCs. The CDR3 sequence: CASSPRQGVRNQPQHF. CDR3 nucleotides: TGTGCCAGCAGTCCTAGACAGGGGGTAAGGAATCAGCCCCAGCATTTT.